Given below is one TCR beta chain in context. V was clipped by 2 bases and J by 2 bases, with 6 bases between them. CDR1 MGHRA and CDR2 YSYEKL come from the germline V gene. This CDR3 is 13 amino acids long. The data were obtained in a study of blood T cell repertoires in COVID-19. Assay: immunoSEQ multiplex PCR; the TCRdb copy retains only in-frame clones and omits some. This sample has a few hundred thousand clones, with 70% to 85% found just once. The V and J genes are TRBV4-1 and TRBJ2-5; D unresolved. Input material: PBMCs or T cells enriched from blood (not recorded which). The sequence came from a man aged 35 to 55 who had recovered from COVID-19. The CDR3 here is CASSQWRQETQYF. CDR3 in DNA: TGCGCCAGCAGCCAATGGCGGCAAGAGACCCAGTACTTC.